Given below is one T cell receptor (beta chain) in context. The sample is drawn from a study of blood T cells in healthy people across ages. CDR3 length equals 15 residues. Germline trimming cut 4 bases from V and 6 bases from J; bases unmatched to any gene: 10. Per germline, CDR1 SGHDT and CDR2 YYEEEE. A sample-barcoded 5' primer and a J-beta primer mix were used in a second PCR of roughly 7 to 12 cycles. TCRdb recomputed calls from the 5' RACE reads with MiXCR, one row per CDR3 protein. The sample includes 850,000 to 1,000,000 distinct CDR3 sequences, approximately 50% of them seen just once. Sequenced material: blood. The TCR sequence derives from a woman aged 60 to 75 in good health. The chain uses TRBV5-6 and TRBJ1-2, with 9 bases aligning to TRBD1. This CDR3 is CASSPGTGSINGYTF. Written as DNA, the CDR3 is TGTGCCAGCAGCCCCGGGACAGGGAGCATTAATGGCTACACCTTC.